This T cell receptor beta chain was found in a study of T cells in Graves' hyperthyroidism and ophthalmopathy. Notes on the study in general: Blood shared most expanded thyroid clonotypes above 0.001.

This clonotype was detected a few times. Its target is not known. Researchers took RNA transcripts and amplified the TCR beta CDR3 regions from them. A set of HTBI primers served as the primers for a first-round RT-PCR of the TCR CDR3. TCRdb processed the multiplex PCR reads anew with MiXCR; each CDR3 protein has one entry. The sample lists 800,000 or so distinct CDR3 sequences; 38% were seen once. The sequence derives from a man between 18 and 35 years old with Graves' hyperthyroidism. Sequenced input: blood.

CDR3 region: CASCFSGGTGELFF. CDR3 nucleotide sequence: TGTGCCAGCTGTTTCTCCGGAGGAACCGGGGAGCTGTTTTTT. The chain links TRBV7-9 to TRBJ2-2; TRBD2 might be the D (5 bases). The length of the CDR3 is 14 residues. From germline, CDR1 is SEHNR and CDR2 FQNEAQ (reference sequence). Trimming pared 8 bases from V and 5 bases from J, leaving 15 bases between.